The rows below give T cell receptor beta chains drawn from one sample of a study of T cell changes during pregnancy in multiple sclerosis. Measured with immunoSEQ multiplex PCR; TCRdb has only the in-frame clones, and not every one. The sample gives 65,000 to 85,000 clones, roughly 92% of which show up once; 0.2% to 0.25% is in the top ten. The input for sequencing was CD4+ T cells from peripheral blood mononuclear cells, taken before pregnancy. Source of these receptors: a female donor with multiple sclerosis, enrolled in a pregnancy study. Both conserved end residues are part of each CDR3. D genes are given only for firm matches. The size of a clone is reported for some rows only, either as once, few or many, or as a class for expanded clones.

D: -
V: TRBV7-6
size: -
J: TRBJ2-3
DNA: TGTGCCAGCAGCTACCCCTTGGAGACGCAGTATTTT
CDR3: CASSYPLETQYF

D: TRBD1
V: TRBV5-8
size: -
J: TRBJ2-6
DNA: TGTGCCAGCAGCTTACAGGGGCGCGGGGCCAACGTCCTGACTTTC
CDR3: CASSLQGRGANVLTF

D: TRBD2
V: TRBV2
size: -
J: TRBJ2-1
DNA: TGTGCCAGCACGCCAAGCGGGGGGGCTGGTGAGCAGTTCTTC
CDR3: CASTPSGGAGEQFF

D: -
V: TRBV2
size: once
J: TRBJ2-6
DNA: TGTGCCAGCAGGTCAGGGGCCAACGTCCTGACTTTC
CDR3: CASRSGANVLTF

D: -
V: TRBV29-1
size: -
J: TRBJ1-1
DNA: TGCAGCGTTGACCTTCGAACAGGATCCACTGAAGCTTTCTTT
CDR3: CSVDLRTGSTEAFF

D: -
V: TRBV30
size: -
J: TRBJ1-5
DNA: TGTGCCTGGAGTGTATTGTCCCGCCAGGGGTTGGAACAGCCCCAGCATTTT
CDR3: CAWSVLSRQGLEQPQHF

D: -
V: TRBV30
size: -
J: TRBJ1-2
DNA: TGTGCCTGGAGGAATAACAACCTTAAGGGAGGACATGGCTACACCTTC
CDR3: CAWRNNNLKGGHGYTF

D: -
V: TRBV11-2
size: few
J: TRBJ2-7
DNA: TGTGCCAGCAGCTTAGGGTTTCGGCAGGTTACCTACGAGCAGTACTTC
CDR3: CASSLGFRQVTYEQYF

D: -
V: TRBV6-5
size: -
J: TRBJ2-2
DNA: TGTGCCAGCAGTTACTCCAGCACCGGGGAGCTGTTTTTT
CDR3: CASSYSSTGELFF

D: -
V: TRBV5-6
size: -
J: TRBJ2-7
DNA: TGTGCCAGCAGCACTTTAAGGACAGGGACTACCTACGAGCAGTACTTC
CDR3: CASSTLRTGTTYEQYF

D: TRBD2
V: TRBV13
size: -
J: TRBJ2-1
DNA: TGTGCCAGCAGCCCGGGACTAGCGGATTGGTATGAGCAGTTCTTC
CDR3: CASSPGLADWYEQFF

D: TRBD1
V: TRBV6-1
size: -
J: TRBJ1-1
DNA: TGTGCCAGCAGGGCAGGGGGCAAGATGAACACTGAAGCTTTCTTT
CDR3: CASRAGGKMNTEAFF

D: TRBD2
V: TRBV5-1
size: -
J: TRBJ2-5
DNA: TGCGCCAGCAGCCCTGGACGGGGGGGAGAGACCCAGTACTTC
CDR3: CASSPGRGGETQYF

D: TRBD2
V: TRBV5-1
size: -
J: TRBJ2-5
DNA: TGCGCCAGCAGCTTGAGGGGACTAGCGGGGGGGCAAGAGACCCAGTACTTC
CDR3: CASSLRGLAGGQETQYF

D: -
V: TRBV6-1
size: -
J: TRBJ1-1
DNA: TGTGCCAGCAGTGAGGCGAGACAGACTGAAGCTTTCTTT
CDR3: CASSEARQTEAFF

D: TRBD1
V: TRBV15
size: -
J: TRBJ1-1
DNA: TGTGCCACCAGCAGAGTCCCACAGGGGGCCACTGAAGCTTTCTTT
CDR3: CATSRVPQGATEAFF

D: -
V: TRBV7-9
size: -
J: TRBJ1-5
DNA: TGTGCCAGAGGGGGGGCCGATGAGGGGAATCAGCCCCAGCATTTT
CDR3: CARGGADEGNQPQHF